A single T cell receptor (beta chain) is shown here with its context. Its antigen is not known. Germline and junction disagree at one end, which may indicate a read error. From germline, CDR1 is SSHAT and CDR2 FNYEAQ (reference sequence). The CDR3 has 15 amino acids. PCR involved 60 Vbeta and 13 Jbeta primers. Produced via immunoSEQ multiplex PCR; TCRdb's table is partial and in-frame only. This sample carries more than 85,000 clones, about three fifths of them seen once, and the ten largest clones take around 4.8%. This specimen belongs to a study of cytomegalovirus exposure and HLA in healthy donors. Study information: Counted in an early data release were about 80 million unique TCRs from HLA-typed donors. Findings and limits, study-wide: DRB1 had the most TCR associations and HLA-C the fewest, a later analysis found, with rates varying by HLA locus.

Sample: PBMCs. The chain combines TRBV7-7 with TRBJ2-5, with 10 bases fitting TRBD2. The origin of this receptor is a human donor in good health. CDR3 protein: CASSLLAGKQETQYF. The DNA for the CDR3 is TGTGCTAGCAGCTTACTAGCGGGAAAGCAAGAGACCCAGTACTTC.